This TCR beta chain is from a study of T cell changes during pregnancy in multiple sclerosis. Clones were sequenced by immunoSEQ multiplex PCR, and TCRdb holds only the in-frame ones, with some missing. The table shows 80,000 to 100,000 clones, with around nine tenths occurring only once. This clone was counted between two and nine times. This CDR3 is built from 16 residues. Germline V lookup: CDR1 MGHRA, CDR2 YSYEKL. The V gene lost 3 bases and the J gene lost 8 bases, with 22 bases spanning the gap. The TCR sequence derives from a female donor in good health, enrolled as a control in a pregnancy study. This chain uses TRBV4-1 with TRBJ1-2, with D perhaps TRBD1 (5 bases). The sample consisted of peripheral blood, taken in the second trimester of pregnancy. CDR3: CASSQGLVGRRGGYTF. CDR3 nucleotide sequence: TGCGCCAGCAGCCAGGGCCTGGTGGGCCGGCGGGGGGGCTACACCTTC.